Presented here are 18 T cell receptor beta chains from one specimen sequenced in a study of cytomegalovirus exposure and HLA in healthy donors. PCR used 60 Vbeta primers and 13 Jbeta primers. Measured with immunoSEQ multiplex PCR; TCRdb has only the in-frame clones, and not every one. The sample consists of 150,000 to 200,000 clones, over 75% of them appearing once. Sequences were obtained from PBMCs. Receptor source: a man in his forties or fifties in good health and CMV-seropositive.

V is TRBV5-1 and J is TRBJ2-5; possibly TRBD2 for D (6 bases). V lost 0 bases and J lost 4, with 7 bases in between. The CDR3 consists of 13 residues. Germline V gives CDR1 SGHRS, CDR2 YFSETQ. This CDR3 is CASSLGGGETQYF. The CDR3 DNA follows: TGCGCCAGCAGCTTGGGGGGAGGAGAGACCCAGTACTTC.

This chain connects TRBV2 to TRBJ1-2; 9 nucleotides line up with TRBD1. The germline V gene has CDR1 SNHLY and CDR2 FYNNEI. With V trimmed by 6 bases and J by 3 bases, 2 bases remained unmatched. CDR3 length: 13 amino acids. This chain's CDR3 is CASRQGADYGYTF. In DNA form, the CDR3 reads TGTGCCAGCAGACAGGGGGCAGACTATGGCTACACCTTC.

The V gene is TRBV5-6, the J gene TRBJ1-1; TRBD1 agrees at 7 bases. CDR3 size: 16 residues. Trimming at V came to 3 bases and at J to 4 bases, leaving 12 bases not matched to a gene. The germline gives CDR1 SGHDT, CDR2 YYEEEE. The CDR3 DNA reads TGTGCCAGCAGCTCCGGGACAGACCCCTTAGGCACTGAAGCTTTCTTT. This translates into CASSSGTDPLGTEAFF.

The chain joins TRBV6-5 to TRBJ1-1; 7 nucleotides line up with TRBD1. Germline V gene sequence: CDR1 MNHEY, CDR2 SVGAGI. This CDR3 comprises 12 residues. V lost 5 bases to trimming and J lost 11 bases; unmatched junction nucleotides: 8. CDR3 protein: CASSPGQAVAFF. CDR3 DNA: TGTGCCAGCAGTCCAGGACAGGCGGTGGCTTTCTTT.

CDR3 sequence: CASSSSGGANEQFF. As DNA, the CDR3 is TGTGCCAGCAGCTCGAGCGGGGGGGCTAATGAGCAGTTCTTC. V gene TRBV11-2 combines with J gene TRBJ2-1; 10 positions match TRBD2. V lost 4 bases and J lost 7; bases outside the gene matches: 4. The CDR3 runs to 14 residues. Germline loops: CDR1 SGHAT, CDR2 FQNNGV. Looking up the rest from reference TRBV11-2 and TRBJ2-1 gives the full variable domain: EAGVAQSPRYKIIEKRQSVAFWCNPISGHATLYWYQQILGQGPKLLIQFQNNGVVDDSQLPKDRFSAERLKGVDSTLKIQPAKLEDSAVYLCASSSSGGANEQFFGPGTRLTVL.

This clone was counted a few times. The CDR3 spells CASSLSAGGRINEQFF. CDR3 sequence (DNA): TGTGCCAGCAGCTTATCGGCGGGGGGCCGTATAAATGAGCAGTTCTTC. The chain uses TRBV7-9 and TRBJ2-1, with TRBD2 matching 8 bases. Trimming cost V 2 bases and J 7 bases; bases outside gene matches: 10. CDR3 length: 16 residues. Germline V CDR1 and CDR2: SEHNR, FQNEAQ (reference sequence).

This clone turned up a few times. The CDR3 region is CAWSVLAGGYNEQFF. The DNA for the CDR3 is TGTGCCTGGAGTGTACTAGCGGGGGGCTACAATGAGCAGTTCTTC. This sequence joins TRBV30 and TRBJ2-1, with 12 bases aligning to TRBD2. The CDR3 runs to 15 residues. CDR1 and CDR2 (germline): GTSNPN, SVGIG (reference sequence). With V trimmed by 0 bases and J by 3 bases, 0 bases remained unmatched. Based on the CDR3 plus reference TRBV30 and TRBJ2-1, the full variable domain is SQTIHQWPATLVQPVGSPLSLECTVEGTSNPNLYWYRQAAGRGLQLLFYSVGIGQISSEVPQNLSASRPQDRQFILSSKKLLLSDSGFYLCAWSVLAGGYNEQFFGPGTRLTVL.

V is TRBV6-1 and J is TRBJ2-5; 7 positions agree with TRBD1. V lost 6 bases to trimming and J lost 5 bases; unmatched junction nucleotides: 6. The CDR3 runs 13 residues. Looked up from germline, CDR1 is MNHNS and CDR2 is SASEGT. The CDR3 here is CASSRDRKETQYF. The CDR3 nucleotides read TGTGCCAGCAGCCGGGACAGAAAGGAGACCCAGTACTTC.

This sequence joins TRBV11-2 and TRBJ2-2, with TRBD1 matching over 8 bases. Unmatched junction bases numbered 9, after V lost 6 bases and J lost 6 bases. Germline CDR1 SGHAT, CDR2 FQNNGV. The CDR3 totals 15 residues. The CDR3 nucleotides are TGTGCCAGCAGAAGGACAGGGAATGGAGCCGGGGAGCTGTTTTTT. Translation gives CASRRTGNGAGELFF.

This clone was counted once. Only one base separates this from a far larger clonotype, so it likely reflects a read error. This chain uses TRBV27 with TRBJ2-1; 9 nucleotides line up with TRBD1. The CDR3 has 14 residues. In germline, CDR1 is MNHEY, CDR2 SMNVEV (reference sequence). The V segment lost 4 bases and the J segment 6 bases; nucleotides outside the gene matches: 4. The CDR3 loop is CASSSGTGLNEQFF. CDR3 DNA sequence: TGTGCCAGCAGTTCCGGGACAGGGCTCAATGAGCAGTTCTTC.

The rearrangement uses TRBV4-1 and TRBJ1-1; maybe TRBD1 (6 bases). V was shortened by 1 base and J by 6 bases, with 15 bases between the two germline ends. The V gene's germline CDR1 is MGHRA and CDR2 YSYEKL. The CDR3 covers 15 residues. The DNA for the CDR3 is TGCGCCAGCAGCCAAGCGGATGGGGGCCTGGCTGAAGCTTTCTTT. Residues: CASSQADGGLAEAFF.

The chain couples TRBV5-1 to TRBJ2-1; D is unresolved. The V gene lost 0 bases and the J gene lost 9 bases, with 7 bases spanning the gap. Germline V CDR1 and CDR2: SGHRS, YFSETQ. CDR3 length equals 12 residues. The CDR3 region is CASSLGRSEQFF. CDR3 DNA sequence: TGCGCCAGCAGCTTGGGGCGGTCTGAGCAGTTCTTC.

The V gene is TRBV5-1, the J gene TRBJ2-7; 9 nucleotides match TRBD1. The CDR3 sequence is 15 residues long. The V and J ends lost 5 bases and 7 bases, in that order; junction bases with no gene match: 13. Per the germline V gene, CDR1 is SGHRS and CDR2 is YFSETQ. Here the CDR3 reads CASSGSGQGTWEQYF. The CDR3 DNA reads TGCGCCAGCAGTGGATCGGGACAGGGAACTTGGGAGCAGTACTTC.

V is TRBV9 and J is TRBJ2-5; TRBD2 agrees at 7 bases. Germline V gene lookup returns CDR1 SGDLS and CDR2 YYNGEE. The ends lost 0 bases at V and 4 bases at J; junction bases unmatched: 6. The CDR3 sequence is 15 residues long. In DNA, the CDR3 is TGTGCCAGCAGCGTAGGGGGGGGGTTTGGAGAGACCCAGTACTTC. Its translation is CASSVGGGFGETQYF.

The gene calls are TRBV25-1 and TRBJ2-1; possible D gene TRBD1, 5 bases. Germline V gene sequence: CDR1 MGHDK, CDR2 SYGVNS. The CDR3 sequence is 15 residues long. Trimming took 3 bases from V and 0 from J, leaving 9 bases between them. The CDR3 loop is CASSEGQSSYNEQFF. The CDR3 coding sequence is TGTGCCAGCAGTGAGGGGCAGAGCTCCTACAATGAGCAGTTCTTC.

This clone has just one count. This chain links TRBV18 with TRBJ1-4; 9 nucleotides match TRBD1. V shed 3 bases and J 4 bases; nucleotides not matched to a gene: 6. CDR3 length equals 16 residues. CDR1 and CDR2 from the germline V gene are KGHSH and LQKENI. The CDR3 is CASSPLTGGYNEKLFF. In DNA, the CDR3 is TGTGCCAGCTCACCCCTGACAGGGGGTTATAATGAAAAACTGTTTTTT.

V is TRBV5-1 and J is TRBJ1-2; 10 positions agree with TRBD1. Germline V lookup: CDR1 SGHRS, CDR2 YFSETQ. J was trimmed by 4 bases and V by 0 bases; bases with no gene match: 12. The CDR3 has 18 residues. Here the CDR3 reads CASSLETPGQGLGYGYTF. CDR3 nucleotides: TGCGCCAGCAGCTTGGAAACTCCGGGACAGGGGTTAGGCTATGGCTACACCTTC.

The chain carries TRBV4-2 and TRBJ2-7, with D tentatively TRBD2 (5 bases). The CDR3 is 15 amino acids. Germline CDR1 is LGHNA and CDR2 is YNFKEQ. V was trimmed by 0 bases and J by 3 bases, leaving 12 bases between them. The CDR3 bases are TGTGCCAGCAGCCAAGATTTATCGGGGAACTACGAGCAGTACTTC. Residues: CASSQDLSGNYEQYF.